The 25 T cell receptor beta chains listed next were all sequenced from one sample in a study of blood T cell repertoires in COVID-19. Method: immunoSEQ multiplex PCR; TCRdb's copy keeps in-frame clones and lacks some. The sample contains 260,000 or so clones, around 89% of which appear only once. Specimen: PBMCs or T cells enriched from blood (not recorded which). Every receptor here comes from a woman in her 40s with acute COVID-19.

The CDR3 nucleotides are TGTGCCAGCAGCGAGTACTTTGATACGCAGTATTTT. This codes for CASSEYFDTQYF. The chain recombines TRBV7-2 with TRBJ2-3; D gene uncertain. Trimming pared 5 bases from V and 6 bases from J, leaving 9 bases between. CDR1 and CDR2 from the germline V gene are SGHTA and FQGNSA. The CDR3 has 12 amino acids.

In nucleotides, the CDR3 is TGTGCCAGCATACACCTAGTGGCGGGAGGATTCTCCTACAATGAGCAGTTCTTC. It translates to CASIHLVAGGFSYNEQFF. This chain joins TRBV7-9 and TRBJ2-1; 8 bases are a match to TRBD2. V was pared by 7 bases and J by 0 bases, with 14 bases of the junction left unmatched. Germline V lookup: CDR1 SEHNR, CDR2 FQNEAQ (reference sequence). CDR3 length: 18 residues.

This chain connects TRBV24-1 to TRBJ2-1, with 10 bases that match TRBD2. The CDR3 is 16 amino acids. Germline V gene sequence: CDR1 KGHDR, CDR2 SFDVKD. J lost 6 bases, V lost 5 bases, and 9 bases had no gene match. The CDR3 protein is CATSVPLAGAGNEQFF. In nucleotides, the CDR3 is TGTGCCACCAGTGTTCCTCTAGCGGGAGCAGGCAATGAGCAGTTCTTC.

The V call is TRBV15, the J call TRBJ1-4; tentative D call: TRBD1 (6 bases). This CDR3 spans 15 amino acids. Germline-derived CDR1 and CDR2 are LNHNV and YYDKDF (reference sequence). Trimming took 5 bases from V and 0 from J, leaving 10 bases between them. CDR3 nucleotide sequence: TGTGCCACCAGCGGACAGCCGACAACTAATGAAAAACTGTTTTTT. Its translation is CATSGQPTTNEKLFF.

This chain's CDR3 is CASSRLRVNYGYTF. DNA of the CDR3: TGTGCCAGCAGTCGCCTCCGGGTTAACTATGGCTACACCTTC. This chain uses TRBV6-2 or TRBV6-3 with TRBJ1-2; D is ambiguous. CDR3 length: 14 amino acids. V lost 5 bases and J 1 base, leaving 11 bases between the germline ends. CDR1 is MNHEY, CDR2 SVGEGT, per germline.

The CDR3 reads CASRAALNTEAFF. Here the CDR3 DNA reads TGCGCCAGCAGGGCGGCCCTGAACACTGAAGCTTTCTTT. The chain carries TRBV5-1 and TRBJ1-1; D call uncertain. Per germline, CDR1 SGHRS and CDR2 YFSETQ. V was clipped by 5 bases and J by 0 bases, with 8 bases between them. The CDR3 has 13 residues.

V and J are TRBV28 and TRBJ1-5; the D gene is possibly TRBD1 (5 bases). Between the trimmed V and J ends, which lost 8 bases and 4 bases, there was a span of 12 bases. This CDR3 is built from 13 residues. Germline assignment: CDR1 MDHEN and CDR2 SYDVKM. The CDR3 loop reads CASEKGINQPQHF. The CDR3 DNA reads as TGTGCCAGCGAGAAGGGGATTAATCAGCCCCAGCATTTT. Combining the CDR3 with reference TRBV28 and TRBJ1-5 gives the whole variable domain DVKVTQSSRYLVKRTGEKVFLECVQDMDHENMFWYRQDPGLGLRLIYFSYDVKMKEKGDIPEGYSVSREKKERFSLILESASTNQTSMYLCASEKGINQPQHFGDGTRLSIL.

This sequence joins TRBV5-6 and TRBJ1-1; D not resolved. The CDR3 extends over 18 amino acids. Trimming took 7 bases from V and 0 from J, leaving 25 bases between them. Germline V lookup: CDR1 SGHDT, CDR2 YYEEEE. The CDR3 nucleotides read TGTGCCAGCCATCTGATGGGCAACCTCTACCTAATGAACACTGAAGCTTTCTTT. Its translation is CASHLMGNLYLMNTEAFF.

This clone was seen just once. The V gene is TRBV6-5, the J gene TRBJ1-5; 8 bases are a match to TRBD1. V lost 7 bases to trimming and J lost 1 base; unmatched junction nucleotides: 3. Germline V gene data show CDR1 as MNHEY and CDR2 as SVGAGI. The CDR3 consists of 14 residues. CDR3 coding DNA: TGTGCCAGCAACCAGGGGGCGAGCAATCAGCCCCAGCATTTT. It codes for CASNQGASNQPQHF.

The chain has TRBV3-1 (or the pseudogene TRBV3-2) and TRBJ2-2; weak D call: TRBD1 (6 bases). Trimming took 3 bases from V and 4 from J, leaving 9 bases between them. Germline lookup yields CDR1 LGHDT and CDR2 YNNKEL (reference sequence). There are 14 residues in the CDR3. CDR3 DNA sequence: TGTGCCAGCAGCCATGGACAGTTCACCGGGGAGCTGTTTTTT. Its translation is CASSHGQFTGELFF.

This chain's CDR3 is CASSILAGDTYEQYF. The CDR3 nucleotides are TGTGCCAGTAGTATTCTGGCGGGAGACACCTACGAGCAGTACTTC. The J gene is TRBJ2-7, the V gene TRBV19; TRBD2 aligns across 7 bases. In germline, CDR1 is LNHDA, CDR2 SQIVND (reference sequence). The V gene end was trimmed by 3 bases and the J gene end by 2 bases; junction bases not matched to a gene: 7. CDR3 length equals 15 residues.

The rearrangement links TRBV5-6 to TRBJ2-3; D is perhaps TRBD1 (5 bases). Trimming left V 1 base short and J 4 bases short, with 10 bases between. Looked up from germline, CDR1 is SGHDT and CDR2 is YYEEEE. The CDR3 contains 14 residues. CDR3 sequence (DNA): TGTGCCAGCAGCTTGCCGGGCAGGGCAGATACGCAGTATTTT. As protein: CASSLPGRADTQYF.

The chain couples TRBV20-1 to TRBJ1-2; D gene uncertain. From germline, CDR1 is DFQATT and CDR2 SNEGSKA (reference sequence). V shed 6 bases and J shed 8 bases, with 13 bases lying between them. The CDR3 extends over 11 amino acids. The chain's CDR3 is CSASSGRGYTF. CDR3 DNA: TGCAGTGCCTCATCGGGGAGAGGCTACACCTTC.

The chain employs TRBV5-1 and TRBJ2-1, with 7 bases identical to TRBD2. J lost 9 bases, V lost 1 base, and 10 bases had no gene match. Germline values: CDR1 SGHRS, CDR2 YFSETQ. The CDR3 covers 15 residues. CDR3 nucleotides: TGCGCCAGCAGCTTGCTGTGGGAGGGCCCCGCTGAGCAGTTCTTC. Protein product: CASSLLWEGPAEQFF.

The chain recombines TRBV5-4 with TRBJ1-2; D is undetermined. Trimming removed 0 bases at V and 8 bases at J, with 20 bases between. Germline loops: CDR1 SGHNT, CDR2 YYREEE (reference sequence). This CDR3 comprises 16 residues. CDR3 amino acids: CASSLGGNRGVKGYTF. Here the CDR3 DNA reads TGTGCCAGCAGCTTGGGTGGTAACCGGGGAGTCAAGGGCTACACCTTC.

Only one count was recorded for this clone. The rearrangement joins TRBV6-5 to TRBJ1-6; TRBD1 matches 8 bases. V was clipped by 2 bases and J by 9 bases; unmatched bases: 3. Germline V CDR1 and CDR2: MNHEY, SVGAGI. The CDR3 contains 14 residues. CDR3 sequence: CASSYPGGGSPLHF. The CDR3 coding sequence is TGTGCCAGCAGTTACCCAGGGGGCGGTTCACCCCTCCACTTT.

The rearrangement uses TRBV10-1 and TRBJ2-5; 9 nucleotides agree with TRBD1. J gave up 4 bases and V 6 bases, and 6 bases lay outside the gene matches. Germline loops: CDR1 WNHNN, CDR2 SYGVQD (reference sequence). The CDR3 length is 14 residues. CDR3 sequence (DNA): TGCGCCAGCAGCCGGACAGGGGTAGGAGAGACCCAGTACTTC. Translating gives CASSRTGVGETQYF.

V and J are TRBV6-2 or TRBV6-3 and TRBJ2-1, with D possibly matching TRBD2 (6 bases). Per germline, CDR1 MNHEY and CDR2 SVGEGT. V gave up 4 bases and J gave up 4 bases, with 26 bases separating them. This CDR3 has 19 residues. The CDR3 loop is CASSFWEASPMSPYNEQFF. CDR3 DNA sequence: TGTGCCAGCAGTTTCTGGGAGGCCTCACCTATGTCCCCTTACAATGAGCAGTTCTTC.

The chain employs TRBV5-1 and TRBJ2-2, with a tentative D call TRBD2 (6 bases). The V end lost 0 bases, the J end lost 0 bases, and 12 bases lay between the germline ends. CDR3 length: 17 residues. Germline CDR1 SGHRS, CDR2 YFSETQ. Written as DNA, the CDR3 is TGCGCCAGCAGCTTGGTAGTAGCGGTGACGAACACCGGGGAGCTGTTTTTT. Its translation is CASSLVVAVTNTGELFF.

The chain carries TRBV28 and TRBJ1-5; D perhaps matches TRBD1 (5 bases). The CDR3 contains 17 residues. Germline CDR1 MDHEN, CDR2 SYDVKM. Between the trimmed V and J ends, which lost 5 bases and 0 bases, there was a span of 17 bases. CDR3 DNA: TGTGCCAGCAGTACCCCACCTTGGGGGGATAGCAATCAGCCCCAGCATTTT. Its translation is CASSTPPWGDSNQPQHF.

This sequence joins TRBV27 and TRBJ1-2; 9 bases match TRBD1. V dropped 9 bases and J dropped 6; count of bases not matched to a gene: 5. This CDR3 contains 12 residues. CDR1 is MNHEY, CDR2 SMNVEV, per germline (reference sequence). The CDR3 reads CARNRGRNGYTF. The CDR3 nucleotides read TGTGCCAGGAACAGGGGGCGGAATGGCTACACCTTC.

The genes are TRBV7-9 and TRBJ2-5, with 7 bases that match TRBD2. Germline V gene sequence: CDR1 SEHNR, CDR2 FQNEAQ (reference sequence). Germline trimming cut 6 bases from V and 0 bases from J; bases unmatched to any gene: 4. The CDR3 is 14 residues long. CDR3 sequence: CASRHGTNQETQYF. CDR3 DNA sequence: TGTGCCAGCAGGCATGGGACTAACCAAGAGACCCAGTACTTC.

V and J are TRBV2 and TRBJ1-2; no clear D. Trimming left V 0 bases short and J 8 bases short, with 10 bases between. Germline V gene lookup returns CDR1 SNHLY and CDR2 FYNNEI. The CDR3 has 13 amino acids. CDR3 bases: TGTGCCAGCAGTGAAGCGCGCCCATGGGGCTACACCTTC. This codes for CASSEARPWGYTF.

The chain links TRBV7-8 to TRBJ2-5, with D tentatively TRBD2 (6 bases). The germline V gene has CDR1 SGHVS and CDR2 FQNEAQ. This CDR3 spans 14 amino acids. The V end was cut by 3 bases, the J end by 3 bases, with 11 bases between. In DNA, the CDR3 is TGTGCCAGCAGCTTCCCTATAGCGGAAGAGACCCAGTACTTC. It specifies CASSFPIAEETQYF. Looking up the rest from reference TRBV7-8 and TRBJ2-5 gives the full variable domain: GAGVSQSPRYKVAKRGQDVALRCDPISGHVSLFWYQQALGQGPEFLTYFQNEAQLDKSGLPSDRFFAERPEGSVSTLKIQRTQQEDSAVYLCASSFPIAEETQYFGPGTRLLVL.

This sequence joins TRBV7-2 and TRBJ1-5, with D unresolved. With 1 base removed from V and 1 base from J, the gap between germline ends came to 20 bases. This CDR3 spans 19 amino acids. CDR1 is SGHTA, CDR2 FQGNSA, per germline. This CDR3 is CASSLDFGISGGSNQPQHF. The CDR3 coding sequence is TGTGCCAGCAGCTTAGACTTTGGAATTTCAGGTGGAAGCAATCAGCCCCAGCATTTT. The complete variable domain, with remaining parts taken from reference TRBV7-2 and TRBJ1-5, reads GAGVSQSPSNKVTEKGKDVELRCDPISGHTALYWYRQSLGQGLEFLIYFQGNSAPDKSGLPSDRFSAERTGGSVSTLTIQRTQQEDSAVYLCASSLDFGISGGSNQPQHFGDGTRLSIL.